This T cell receptor (beta chain) comes out of a study of blood T cells in healthy people across ages. Points from the study as a whole: Older age coincided with a roughly linear decline in TCR beta diversity per million T cells. The study lacked donor CMV status, which possibly confounded expanded clonotype changes.

Every donor contributed around 10 milliliters of peripheral blood by blood draw. The authors ran a second PCR of 7 to 11 cycles using a sample-barcoded 5' primer and a J-beta primer mix. Each cDNA molecule was tagged by a template-switch adaptor with 12 random nucleotides. One entry per CDR3 protein, called by TCRdb with MiXCR from the 5' RACE reads. This sample has around 1,800,000 distinct CDR3 sequences, with roughly two fifths found just once. In this sample, this clonotype turned up a few times. The antigen is unknown. This CDR3 spans 11 amino acids. V was cut by 2 bases and J by 10 bases, with 7 bases left in between. Germline V gene lookup returns CDR1 SGHKS and CDR2 YYEKEE (reference sequence).

This clonotype was sampled from a human donor in good health. The rearrangement links TRBV5-5 to TRBJ2-1; no clear D gene. The specimen sequenced was blood. In nucleotides, the CDR3 is TGTGCCAGCAGCTTTGACACCGAGCAGTTCTTC. Protein: CASSFDTEQFF.